Shown below are 17 T cell receptor beta chains from a single sample sequenced in a study of regulatory T cells in long-lasting Graves disease. Building the TCR beta libraries relied on iRepertoire HTBI primers, and CDR3 regions underwent Arm-PCR. Via MiXCR, TCRdb re-called the multiplex PCR reads, giving one row per CDR3 protein. The table lists 350,000 to 450,000 distinct CDR3 sequences, around 21% of them singletons. Indicated time point: persistent/refractory GD, antithyroid drugs over 5 years with positive TRAb. Following extraction of RNA from PBMCs, that RNA was used to make the TCR library. This specimen consisted of peripheral blood mononuclear cells (PBMCs), obtained when the disease was refractory, from a patient treated with antithyroid drugs. The source of these receptors is a female donor with Graves disease.

This clonotype was detected only a few times. The CDR3 loop is CASSRTGQVEGNTIYF. The DNA of the CDR3 is TGTGCCAGCAGCCGGACGGGACAGGTGGAAGGAAACACCATATATTTT. The V gene is TRBV5-6, the J gene TRBJ1-3; 8 positions match TRBD1. The V gene end was trimmed by 4 bases and the J gene end by 4 bases; junction bases not matched to a gene: 10. Germline-derived CDR1 and CDR2 are SGHDT and YYEEEE. This CDR3 has 16 residues. The whole variable domain, remainder taken from reference TRBV5-6 and TRBJ1-3, is DAGVTQSPTHLIKTRGQQVTLRCSPKSGHDTVSWYQQALGQGPQFIFQYYEEEERQRGNFPDRFSGHQFPNYSSELNVNALLLGDSALYLCASSRTGQVEGNTIYFGEGSWLTVV.

A few counts support this clonotype. One end of the junction is discordant with germline, which a read error may explain. The V and J genes are TRBV13 and TRBJ2-7; unclear D gene. Germline values: CDR1 PRHDT, CDR2 FYEKMQ (reference sequence). The CDR3 is made up of 14 amino acids. The CDR3 spells CASSLGRISNEQYF. CDR3 DNA: TGTGCCAGCAGCTTAGGCAGGATCTCCAACGAGCAGTACTTC.

In this sample, this clonotype turned up a few times. The rearrangement uses TRBV27 and TRBJ2-7; TRBD2 agrees at 7 bases. V was pared by 5 bases and J by 5 bases, with 12 bases of the junction left unmatched. The CDR3 has 15 residues. Germline values: CDR1 MNHEY, CDR2 SMNVEV (reference sequence). The CDR3 coding sequence is TGTGCCAGCAGTCCAACGGCCGGGACTATGCACGAGCAGTACTTC. It is translated as CASSPTAGTMHEQYF.

A remark on this clonotype: The junction and the germline gene differ at one end; a read error may be behind it. The chain carries TRBV7-9 and TRBJ1-4, with a weak D call TRBD1 (5 bases). Per the germline V gene, CDR1 is SEHNR and CDR2 is FQNEAQ (reference sequence). CDR3 length equals 12 residues. The CDR3 DNA reads as TGTGTCAGCAGCCCAGGGAATGAAAAACTGTTTTTT. As protein: CVSSPGNEKLFF.

The table lists this clonotype with a few counts. The chain carries TRBV4-3 and TRBJ2-5, with TRBD2 matching over 15 bases. Per the germline V gene, CDR1 is LGHNA and CDR2 is YSLEER. Trimming took 4 bases from V and 0 from J; bases not matched to a gene: 6. CDR3 length: 18 amino acids. The CDR3 bases are TGCGCCAGCAGCCGAGGACTAGCGGGAGGGATAAACCAAGAGACCCAGTACTTC. Translation gives CASSRGLAGGINQETQYF.

This clonotype was seen a few times. V gene TRBV4-1 combines with J gene TRBJ2-7; D ambiguous. In germline, CDR1 is MGHRA, CDR2 YSYEKL. Trimming cost V 2 bases and J 5 bases, with 10 bases left between them. This CDR3 has 13 amino acids. CDR3 sequence: CASSQRVRDEQYF. The CDR3 nucleotides read TGCGCCAGCAGCCAAAGGGTTAGGGACGAGCAGTACTTC.

The V gene is TRBV11-2, the J gene TRBJ2-7, with 10 bases aligning to TRBD1. The CDR3 covers 14 residues. Per the germline V gene, CDR1 is SGHAT and CDR2 is FQNNGV. V shed 5 bases and J 7 bases; nucleotides not matched to a gene: 8. The CDR3 DNA is TGTGCCAGCAGCCGGAGGGACAGGGGAAGGGAGCAGTACTTC. This encodes CASSRRDRGREQYF.

This clonotype occurred many times. The chain recombines TRBV2 with TRBJ2-3; 8 bases are a match to TRBD2. Germline V gene sequence: CDR1 SNHLY, CDR2 FYNNEI. The CDR3 covers 15 residues. J gave up 3 bases and V 7 bases, and 9 bases lay outside the gene matches. The CDR3, as DNA: TGTGCCAGCAATCGAGCGGGAGTTGGTACAGATACGCAGTATTTT. Encoded protein: CASNRAGVGTDTQYF.

This clonotype was counted only a few times. The chain employs TRBV7-9 and TRBJ1-2, with 8 bases matching TRBD1. This CDR3 has 14 amino acids. V dropped 5 bases and J dropped 8; count of bases not matched to a gene: 10. Germline V gene lookup returns CDR1 SEHNR and CDR2 FQNEAQ (reference sequence). The CDR3 here is CASSPMQGAHGYTF. The CDR3 DNA reads TGTGCCAGCAGCCCCATGCAGGGGGCGCACGGCTACACCTTC. Based on the CDR3 plus reference TRBV7-9 and TRBJ1-2, the full variable domain is DTGVSQNPRHKITKRGQNVTFRCDPISEHNRLYWYRQTLGQGPEFLTYFQNEAQLEKSRLLSDRFSAERPKGSFSTLEIQRTEQGDSAMYLCASSPMQGAHGYTFGSGTRLTVV.

A word on this clonotype: A single base separates this from a much larger clone, so it may be a read error. This chain joins TRBV28 and TRBJ1-1; 7 bases fit TRBD1. This CDR3 spans 14 amino acids. In germline, CDR1 is MDHEN, CDR2 SYDVKM. The CDR3 loop reads CAIGGQTMNTGAFF. As DNA, the CDR3 is TGTGCCATCGGGGGACAGACAATGAACACTGGAGCTTTCTTT.

Ten or more counts support this clonotype. The chain carries TRBV6-1 and TRBJ1-1, with no clear D. This CDR3 contains 14 residues. The ends were cut back, 6 bases at V and 1 base at J, with 12 bases in the middle. The V gene's germline CDR1 is MNHNS and CDR2 SASEGT. Written as DNA, the CDR3 is TGTGCCAGCAGAGTTCACAGCAAGAACACTGAAGCTTTCTTT. Translating it yields CASRVHSKNTEAFF.

The chain uses TRBV9 and TRBJ1-6, with 9 bases identical to TRBD1. The DNA end is a closer match to TRBJ1-1, so the J assignment may be wrong. This CDR3 is built from 15 residues. Germline V CDR1 and CDR2: SGDLS, YYNGEE. CDR3 residues: CASSARDRVSTEAFF. DNA of the CDR3: TGTGCCAGCAGCGCCCGGGACAGGGTTTCCACTGAAGCTTTCTTT.

The CDR3 DNA is TGTGCCAGCAGTTTGGCGGGACTAGCGGGAGGAAGTCACGGGGAGCTGTTTTTT. Amino acid sequence: CASSLAGLAGGSHGELFF. This chain uses TRBV12-3 or TRBV12-4 with TRBJ2-2; the match to TRBD2 covers 15 bases. The V segment lost 3 bases and the J segment 7 bases; nucleotides outside the gene matches: 9. This CDR3 spans 18 amino acids.

The CDR3 coding sequence is TGCAGTGCTAGCGCTAGAGCCCACGTTGTACAGGGAGGGTACGAGCAGTACTTC. Translation: CSASARAHVVQGGYEQYF. V usage is TRBV20-1 and J usage is TRBJ2-7; D is perhaps TRBD2 (7 bases). This CDR3 has 18 residues. The germline V gene has CDR1 DFQATT and CDR2 SNEGSKA (reference sequence). V was pared by 3 bases and J by 4 bases, with 28 bases between.

This clonotype was counted once. The chain couples TRBV6-5 to TRBJ1-5, with D unresolved. Trimming took 3 bases from V and 5 from J, leaving 17 bases between them. The germline gives CDR1 MNHEY, CDR2 SVGAGI. This CDR3 spans 16 amino acids. The CDR3 bases are TGTGCCAGCAGTTATCGGGCGGGGAGCCCCGATCAGCCCCAGCATTTT. Its protein is CASSYRAGSPDQPQHF.

About this clonotype: One end of the junction varies from germline; a read error may be responsible. The V call is TRBV7-9, the J call TRBJ1-1; D gene unclear. In germline, CDR1 is SEHNR, CDR2 FQNEAQ (reference sequence). CDR3 length: 13 amino acids. The CDR3 loop is CASGLADNTEAFF. DNA of the CDR3: TGTGCCAGCGGCTTAGCTGATAACACTGAAGCTTTCTTT.

This clonotype occurred once. A much larger clone lies one base from this, so it may be a read error. This is likely a read error, given that the CDR3 carries no conserved phenylalanine or tryptophan at its end. This rearrangement joins TRBV30 to TRBJ2-5; 14 nucleotides align to TRBD2. The V segment lost 5 bases and the J segment 5 bases; nucleotides outside the gene matches: 7. Per germline, CDR1 GTSNPN and CDR2 SVGIG (reference sequence). The CDR3 extends over 15 amino acids. The CDR3 region is CAWALGLAGVETQYS. CDR3 coding DNA: TGTGCCTGGGCTCTGGGACTAGCGGGAGTGGAGACCCAGTACTCC.